The 9 T cell receptor beta chains in this list originate from one sample, sequenced in a study of T-cell reconstitution after alpha-beta-depleted transplantation in children. Unique molecular identifiers were built into the TCRbeta library. Using its own MiXCR run on the PCR reads, TCRdb lists one record per CDR3 protein. The sample holds about 580,000 distinct CDR3 sequences, more than 20% seen once. Sequencing used PBMCs, mostly from graft donor cells, obtained 360 days after TCRalphabeta/CD19-depleted stem cell transplant. These receptors were collected from a boy younger than two who had a stem cell transplant for acute myeloid leukemia, so the T cells may come from the graft donor.

The genes are TRBV7-9 and TRBJ2-1; 7 nucleotides align to TRBD2. Looked up from germline, CDR1 is SEHNR and CDR2 is FQNEAQ (reference sequence). The CDR3 is 16 amino acids. The J segment lost 2 bases and the V segment lost 5 bases, leaving 9 bases of the junction unmatched. This CDR3 reads CASSDALAGAYNEQFF. In DNA form, the CDR3 reads TGTGCCAGCAGCGATGCGCTGGCGGGGGCCTACAATGAGCAGTTCTTC.

At least ten counts were recorded for this clonotype. Here the CDR3 reads CASRAHNEQFF. CDR3 nucleotide sequence: TGTGCCAGCAGAGCCCACAATGAGCAGTTCTTC. V is TRBV12-3 or TRBV12-4 and J is TRBJ2-1; unclear D gene. V was trimmed by 6 bases and J by 5 bases, leaving 5 bases between them. The CDR3 extends over 11 amino acids.

The chain recombines TRBV4-1 with TRBJ2-1; 8 bases are a match to TRBD2. With 2 bases clipped from V and 3 bases from J, the junction kept 6 bases outside the gene matches. The germline gives CDR1 MGHRA, CDR2 YSYEKL. The CDR3 sequence is 16 residues long. CDR3 loop: CASSQTGRGDYNEQFF. The CDR3 nucleotides are TGCGCCAGCAGCCAAACCGGGCGGGGGGACTACAATGAGCAGTTCTTC.

The table lists this clonotype with a few counts. This rearrangement joins TRBV20-1 to TRBJ2-5; 7 bases align to TRBD2. V was clipped by 2 bases and J by 0 bases; unmatched bases: 6. The CDR3 extends over 15 amino acids. From germline, CDR1 is DFQATT and CDR2 SNEGSKA (reference sequence). The CDR3: CSARPSGAYQETQYF. The CDR3 nucleotides read TGCAGTGCTAGACCGAGCGGGGCCTACCAAGAGACCCAGTACTTC.

This sequence joins TRBV7-2 and TRBJ2-7; 9 bases map to TRBD1. The V segment lost 2 bases and the J segment 4 bases; nucleotides outside the gene matches: 6. This CDR3 has 15 residues. CDR1 and CDR2 (germline): SGHTA, FQGNSA. CDR3 DNA sequence: TGTGCCAGCAGCTTATCCGGGACAGGGAGGTACGAGCAGTACGTC. Protein: CASSLSGTGRYEQYV.

In this sample, this clonotype turned up many times. This chain joins TRBV5-1 and TRBJ2-1; 7 bases agree with TRBD2. The CDR3 runs 15 residues. CDR1 is SGHRS and CDR2 is YFSETQ in the germline V gene. The J segment lost 5 bases and the V segment lost 1 base, leaving 6 bases of the junction unmatched. CDR3 in amino acids: CASSLSWGGNNEQFF. CDR3 sequence (DNA): TGCGCCAGCAGCTTGTCGTGGGGGGGAAACAATGAGCAGTTCTTC.

V and J are TRBV4-1 and TRBJ1-3, with D perhaps TRBD1 (5 bases). Germline V gene sequence: CDR1 MGHRA, CDR2 YSYEKL. The CDR3 length is 16 residues. V was pared by 3 bases and J by 7 bases, with 19 bases between. The CDR3 DNA reads TGCGCCAGCAGCCAGGATCCCGCCAGGCCAGGGAACACCATATATTTT. Protein sequence: CASSQDPARPGNTIYF.

The chain is built from TRBV12-3 or TRBV12-4 and TRBJ1-5; D gene uncertain. The CDR3 sequence is 12 residues long. V lost 6 bases to trimming and J lost 4 bases, with 7 bases between them. CDR3 nucleotides: TGTGCCAGCAGGTTCAGAAATCAGCCCCAGCATTTT. It translates to CASRFRNQPQHF.

This clonotype was picked up many times. The CDR3 DNA is TGTGCCAGCAGCTCCCAAGCGCTAGCGGGGGGGCAATGGGAGGCAGATACGCAGTATTTT. This sequence encodes CASSSQALAGGQWEADTQYF. This rearrangement joins TRBV12-3 or TRBV12-4 to TRBJ2-3; 12 nucleotides match TRBD2. The V segment lost 6 bases and the J segment 4 bases; nucleotides outside the gene matches: 20. There are 20 residues in the CDR3.